This T cell receptor beta chain was profiled in a study of human T cells and chemical hapten exposure. Broader study findings: With DPC sensitization, TCRs exceeding 1 in 1000 frequency showed no change. Expanded TCR counts at PT1 went up together with patch test score, a positive correlation.

Per the germline V gene, CDR1 is SGHTA and CDR2 is FQGNSA. The CDR3 spans 16 residues. V shed 1 base and J 10 bases; nucleotides not matched to a gene: 7. The authors' processing: With a range of about 23,224 to 690,600, the median per sample was around 96,000 TCRs. TCRdb redid the calling of the RACE reads with MiXCR, one entry per CDR3 protein. It is TCRdb's table, rather than the study itself, that gives the V and J calls and clone size. The table includes a few hundred thousand distinct CDR3 sequences, around 9.3% detected once. This clonotype was detected a few times. The antigen is not known. The time point: pre-sensitization, week 0. Stated treatment: therapeutic diphenylcyclopropenone sensitization with weekly scalp DPC. Sequencing started from total RNA isolated from unfractionated whole blood.

V usage is TRBV7-2 and J usage is TRBJ2-1; 13 bases fit TRBD2. This TCR was sampled from a woman in her thirties or forties with alopecia areata. Some clones in this sample may be carry-over from other donors' samples. This specimen was whole blood, taken in connection with sensitization to the hapten diphenylcyclopropenone (DPC). Here the CDR3 reads CASSLVGLAGNGEQFF. The DNA for the CDR3 is TGTGCCAGCAGCTTAGTGGGACTAGCGGGAAACGGGGAGCAGTTCTTC.